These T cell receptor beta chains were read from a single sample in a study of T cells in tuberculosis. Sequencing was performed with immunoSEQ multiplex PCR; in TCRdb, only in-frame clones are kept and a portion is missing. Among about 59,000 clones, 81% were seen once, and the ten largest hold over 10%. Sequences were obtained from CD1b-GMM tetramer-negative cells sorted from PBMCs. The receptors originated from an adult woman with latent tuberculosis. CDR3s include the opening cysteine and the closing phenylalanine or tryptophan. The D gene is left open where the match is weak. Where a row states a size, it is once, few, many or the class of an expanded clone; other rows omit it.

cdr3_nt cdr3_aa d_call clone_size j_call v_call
TGTGCCACCAGAACTACAACTGGGGGGAACGGCCAAAACATTCAGTACTTC CATRTTTGGNGQNIQYF . . TRBJ2-4 TRBV15
TGTGCCAGTAGTATAGATCGGGAGACCCAGTACTTC CASSIDRETQYF . . TRBJ2-5 TRBV19
TGTGCCAGCCTCTTCTCGGGAGGGCTGAACACTGAAGCTTTCTTT CASLFSGGLNTEAFF . once TRBJ1-1 TRBV28
TGTGCCAGCAGTTTGCCCCTACCGAAAGCAACTGAAGCTTTCTTT CASSLPLPKATEAFF . . TRBJ1-1 TRBV28
TGTGCCAGCAGCCCCTGGGGGACAGGGGACGAGCAGTACTTC CASSPWGTGDEQYF TRBD1 . TRBJ2-7 TRBV7-9
TGTGCCAGCAGTTACACAGGGGGAGGGGGTCAGCCCCAGCATTTT CASSYTGGGGQPQHF TRBD1 few TRBJ1-5 TRBV6-5
TGTGCCAGCACCGCTCGGGGAGATACGCAGTATTTT CASTARGDTQYF . . TRBJ2-3 TRBV11-2
TGTGCCAGCAGCCCCCAAGGAAACACCATATATTTT CASSPQGNTIYF . . TRBJ1-3 TRBV7-2
TGTGCCAGCAGCCCGACGACAGGGGTGGGTGGCTACACCTTC CASSPTTGVGGYTF TRBD1 . TRBJ1-2 TRBV7-2
TGTGCCAGCAGCTTGAGCGGGAACTCCTACGGGCAGTACTTC CASSLSGNSYGQYF TRBD2 . TRBJ2-7 TRBV7-8
TGTGCCAGCAGCCCCCCCGGACTAGCGGGAGGGCCGCTTGGGCAGTACTTC CASSPPGLAGGPLGQYF TRBD2 once TRBJ2-7 TRBV28
TGTGCCAGCAGCCCGGGACTAGCGGGGGCCGAAGGGGATACGCAGTATTTT CASSPGLAGAEGDTQYF TRBD2 . TRBJ2-3 TRBV7-2
TGTGCCAGTAACCCTGGTGGGACAGGGGGTTACGAGCAGTACTTC CASNPGGTGGYEQYF TRBD1 . TRBJ2-7 TRBV19
TGTGCCAGCAGCTTAGCACGGGACAGGGCGAACACTGAAGCTTTCTTT CASSLARDRANTEAFF TRBD1 . TRBJ1-1 TRBV7-8
TGCAGCGTTGAACAGGTCTATGGCTACACCTTC CSVEQVYGYTF . few TRBJ1-2 TRBV29-1
TGTGCCAGCAGCTTAGGGTGGGAGACCTACGAGCAGTACTTC CASSLGWETYEQYF . . TRBJ2-7 TRBV7-2
TGTGCCAGCAGTTCGAGCGGGAGGGCTCAGTACGAGCAGTACTTC CASSSSGRAQYEQYF TRBD2 . TRBJ2-7 TRBV6-1
TGTGCCAGCAGCTCGGGGGCCGGGACAGGGGACAATGAGCAGTTCTTC CASSSGAGTGDNEQFF TRBD1 . TRBJ2-1 TRBV9
TGTGCCAGCAGCCCTCAGGGTCGGGGGACTGAAGCTTTCTTT CASSPQGRGTEAFF . . TRBJ1-1 TRBV9
TGCGCCAGCAGCCAAGTAAAAGCCTCGAACACTGAAGCTTTCTTT CASSQVKASNTEAFF . . TRBJ1-1 TRBV4-1
TGCGCCAGCAGCCAGAGGGACAGGCCCTACGAGCAGTACTTC CASSQRDRPYEQYF TRBD1 few TRBJ2-7 TRBV4-3
TGTGCCAGTAGTTCCGGCGGGCACGGCTACGAGCAGTACTTC CASSSGGHGYEQYF . . TRBJ2-7 TRBV19
TGTGCCAGCAGAGCCGGGGAGCACGAGCAGTACTTC CASRAGEHEQYF . few TRBJ2-7 TRBV28
TGCGCCAGCAGCCCGGACAGGGGGCTTAGCACTGAAGCTTTCTTT CASSPDRGLSTEAFF TRBD1 . TRBJ1-1 TRBV5-1
TGTGCCAGCAGCTTAAGGCGGGACTTATCCTACGAGCAGTACTTC CASSLRRDLSYEQYF . . TRBJ2-7 TRBV13
TGTGCCAGCAGTGAACGTTCGGGGTACAATGAGCAGTTCTTC CASSERSGYNEQFF . . TRBJ2-1 TRBV25-1
TGTGCCAGCACCCGGACTAGAGCGGGAAGGTCCTACAATGAGCAGTTCTTC CASTRTRAGRSYNEQFF TRBD2 . TRBJ2-1 TRBV27
TGTGCCAGTAGTATAGATGAGGGAAGTCCCCAGCATTTT CASSIDEGSPQHF . . TRBJ1-5 TRBV19
TGTGCCAGCAGGGGGGACAGGGGCACCGGGGAGCTGTTTTTT CASRGDRGTGELFF TRBD1 . TRBJ2-2 TRBV6-1
TGTGCCAGCAGCTTACTAGCGGGAAGTCGCGATACGCAGTATTTT CASSLLAGSRDTQYF TRBD2 . TRBJ2-3 TRBV7-6
TGTGCCAGCAGCCCGGGACTGGAGTACCAAGAGACCCAGTACTTC CASSPGLEYQETQYF . . TRBJ2-5 TRBV11-2
TGTGCCAGCAGATGGACCCTAGCGGGAGGGCCGAACGAGCAGTACTTC CASRWTLAGGPNEQYF TRBD2 few TRBJ2-7 TRBV2
TGCAGTGCATGGGACAGCCATGGCTACACCTTC CSAWDSHGYTF TRBD1 . TRBJ1-2 TRBV20-1
TGTGCCAGCAGCTCGAGACAGGGGGGCAAGGCTTCACCCCTCCACTTT CASSSRQGGKASPLHF TRBD1 once TRBJ1-6 TRBV7-8
TGCGCCAGCAGTGAGGAGTCGACCCAGTACTTC CASSEESTQYF . . TRBJ2-5 TRBV10-2
TGTGCCAGCAGTCGGGACAGGAATAGCAATCAGCCCCAGCATTTT CASSRDRNSNQPQHF TRBD1 . TRBJ1-5 TRBV2
TGTGCCAGCAGTAGGGACAGCACGGTGGATGGCTACACCTTC CASSRDSTVDGYTF TRBD1 . TRBJ1-2 TRBV2
TGTGCCAGCAGTTACCCCCTAGGCGAGCAGTACTTC CASSYPLGEQYF . . TRBJ2-7 TRBV6-5
TGTGCCAGCAGTCGGGGGGGGCTTAATTCACCCCTCCACTTT CASSRGGLNSPLHF . . TRBJ1-6 TRBV28
TGTGCCAGCAGCTACCACACTCACCGACTAGCGGTAGACGAAGAGACCCAGTACTTC CASSYHTHRLAVDEETQYF TRBD2 few TRBJ2-5 TRBV11-3
TGTGCCAGCAGCTTAACAGCGGGAGGGGCAGATACGCAGTATTTT CASSLTAGGADTQYF TRBD2 . TRBJ2-3 TRBV7-3
TGCAGCGTCAAAATTCTACAGAGCTACAATGAGCAGTTCTTC CSVKILQSYNEQFF . . TRBJ2-1 TRBV29-1